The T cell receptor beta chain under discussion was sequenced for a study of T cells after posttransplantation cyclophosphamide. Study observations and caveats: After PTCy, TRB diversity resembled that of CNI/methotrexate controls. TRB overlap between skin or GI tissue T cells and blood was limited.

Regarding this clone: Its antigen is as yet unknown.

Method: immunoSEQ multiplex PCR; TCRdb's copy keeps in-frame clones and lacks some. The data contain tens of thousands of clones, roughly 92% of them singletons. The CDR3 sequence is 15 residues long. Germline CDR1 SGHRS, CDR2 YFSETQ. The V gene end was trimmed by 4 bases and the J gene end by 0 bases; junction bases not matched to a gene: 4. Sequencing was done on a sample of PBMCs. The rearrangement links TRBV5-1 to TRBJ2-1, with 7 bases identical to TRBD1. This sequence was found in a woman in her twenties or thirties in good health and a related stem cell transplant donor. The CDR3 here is CASSVQGISYNEQFF. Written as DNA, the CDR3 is TGCGCCAGCAGCGTACAGGGGATCTCCTACAATGAGCAGTTCTTC. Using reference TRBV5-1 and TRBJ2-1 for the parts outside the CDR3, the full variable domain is KAGVTQTPRYLIKTRGQQVTLSCSPISGHRSVSWYQQTPGQGLQFLFEYFSETQRNKGNFPGRFSGRQFSNSRSEMNVSTLELGDSALYLCASSVQGISYNEQFFGPGTRLTVL.